The entry below gives a single T cell receptor beta chain sequence along with its context. This record belongs to a study of T cell changes during pregnancy in multiple sclerosis. There are 14 residues in the CDR3. The V and J ends lost 9 bases and 0 bases respectively, with 12 bases between them. Looked up from germline, CDR1 is MRHNA and CDR2 is SNTAGT. Generated by immunoSEQ multiplex PCR, the TCRdb table keeps only in-frame clones and is missing some. The table lists roughly 63,000 clones, roughly 87% of them singletons, with about 2% in the top ten. The sample was peripheral blood, taken in the second trimester of pregnancy. The receptor was derived from a female donor in good health, enrolled as a control in a pregnancy study. The rearrangement links TRBV6-4 to TRBJ1-5; TRBD1 is a possible D gene (5 bases). CDR3 nucleotides: TGTGCCAGAGACAGCAGTTATAGCAATCAGCCCCAGCATTTT. This translates into CARDSSYSNQPQHF.